These 23 T cell receptor beta chains were all obtained from the same sample, sequenced in a study of T cells in Graves' hyperthyroidism and ophthalmopathy. Amplified TCR beta CDR3 regions came from RNA transcripts. The study used the HTBI primer set for a first-round RT-PCR of the TCR CDR3. Via MiXCR, TCRdb re-called the multiplex PCR reads, giving one row per CDR3 protein. Here the sample spans some 380,000 distinct CDR3 sequences, about 13% being singletons. The sample taken for sequencing was blood. The receptors shown here come from a young man with Graves' hyperthyroidism that later progressed to Graves' ophthalmopathy.

This clonotype was seen only a few times. The rearrangement uses TRBV10-3 and TRBJ2-3; the D is unclear. The V gene lost 5 bases and the J gene lost 0 bases, with 6 bases spanning the gap. The CDR3 contains 13 residues. Germline values: CDR1 ENHRY, CDR2 SYGVKD. The CDR3 loop reads CAISRISTDTQYF. The CDR3 nucleotides are TGTGCCATCAGTAGGATTAGCACAGATACGCAGTATTTT.

Many counts were recorded for this clonotype. The V gene is TRBV11-1, the J gene TRBJ2-1; a possible D gene is TRBD1 (6 bases). V was trimmed by 1 base and J by 2 bases, leaving 27 bases between them. Germline values: CDR1 SGHAT, CDR2 FQDESV (reference sequence). The CDR3 is 21 amino acids. The CDR3 sequence: CASSLGPTGTGTRSPYNEQFF. CDR3 DNA sequence: TGTGCCAGCAGCTTAGGTCCGACCGGCACCGGGACAAGAAGCCCCTACAATGAGCAGTTCTTC.

This chain joins TRBV12-3 or TRBV12-4 and TRBJ2-7, with 7 nucleotides matching TRBD2. The CDR3 totals 14 residues. The V and J ends lost 5 bases and 6 bases, in that order; junction bases with no gene match: 10. The DNA for the CDR3 is TGTGCCAGCAGTGCCGGGACTACCGTCGGCGAGCAGTACTTC. It is translated as CASSAGTTVGEQYF.

This clonotype was counted at least ten times. This chain links TRBV7-2 with TRBJ1-2, with D possibly matching TRBD1 (5 bases). Between the trimmed V and J ends, which lost 3 bases and 5 bases, there was a span of 10 bases. The length of the CDR3 is 13 residues. CDR1 is SGHTA and CDR2 is FQGNSA in the germline V gene. The CDR3 loop reads CASSFEGSYGYTF. CDR3 in DNA: TGTGCCAGCAGCTTCGAGGGGTCATATGGCTACACCTTC.

This clonotype was picked up many times. The chain is built from TRBV19 and TRBJ1-2, with 9 bases aligning to TRBD1. The CDR3 runs 17 residues. Germline lookup yields CDR1 LNHDA and CDR2 SQIVND (reference sequence). After removal of 3 bases from V and 0 bases from J, the junction contained 8 bases not matched to a gene. CDR3 loop: CASSIFLGTGTNYGYTF. DNA for the CDR3: TGTGCCAGTAGTATCTTTCTCGGGACAGGGACTAACTATGGCTACACCTTC.

There are many counts of this clonotype. This chain uses TRBV7-9 with TRBJ2-5; the D is unclear. CDR1 and CDR2 from the germline V gene are SEHNR and FQNEAQ (reference sequence). This CDR3 is 10 amino acids long. With 5 bases removed from V and 3 bases from J, the gap between germline ends came to 1 base. CDR3 protein: CASSKETQYF. Here the CDR3 DNA reads TGTGCCAGCAGCAAAGAGACCCAGTACTTC.

This clonotype was counted at least ten times. The chain joins TRBV5-4 to TRBJ2-1, with 8 bases aligning to TRBD2. Germline V CDR1 and CDR2: SGHNT, YYREEE (reference sequence). The CDR3 consists of 15 residues. V dropped 1 base and J dropped 4; count of bases not matched to a gene: 4. CDR3 DNA sequence: TGTGCCAGCAGCTTGCGGGGGGGGGGTTACAATGAGCAGTTCTTC. Its protein product is CASSLRGGGYNEQFF.

This clonotype was seen many times. The chain carries TRBV20-1 and TRBJ1-2; tentatively, D is TRBD1 (6 bases). This CDR3 is 12 amino acids long. Germline loops: CDR1 DFQATT, CDR2 SNEGSKA (reference sequence). V shed 8 bases and J shed 5 bases, with 15 bases lying between them. This CDR3 is CSPSGTTYGYTF. CDR3 DNA: TGCAGTCCATCCGGGACAACATATGGCTACACCTTC.

The J gene is TRBJ1-5, the V gene TRBV28; no reliable D call. Germline values: CDR1 MDHEN, CDR2 SYDVKM. The CDR3 is 12 residues long. Trimming removed 6 bases from V and 4 bases from J, with 7 bases in between. CDR3 region: CASRETNQPQHF. The CDR3 region has the DNA TGTGCCAGCAGAGAGACAAATCAGCCCCAGCATTTT.

The rearrangement joins TRBV4-1 to TRBJ2-2, with 11 positions matching TRBD2. Losses at the gene ends were 2 bases for V and 9 bases for J; bases not matched to a gene: 5. Germline CDR1 reads MGHRA; CDR2 reads YSYEKL. This CDR3 region has 15 residues. The CDR3 loop reads CASSQQTSGVRELFF. Here the CDR3 DNA reads TGCGCCAGCAGCCAACAGACTAGCGGGGTTAGGGAGCTGTTTTTT.

This clonotype appeared a few times. The chain carries TRBV5-1 and TRBJ2-7, with TRBD1 identical over 8 bases. Germline CDR1 SGHRS, CDR2 YFSETQ. The J segment lost 2 bases and the V segment lost 4 bases, leaving 8 bases of the junction unmatched. The CDR3 totals 15 residues. CDR3 sequence: CASSSGQGLPYEQYF. CDR3 DNA: TGCGCCAGCAGCAGCGGACAGGGCCTCCCCTACGAGCAGTACTTC.

This clonotype was counted many times. The rearrangement joins TRBV5-1 to TRBJ2-7, with 11 bases lining up with TRBD1. CDR1 and CDR2 (germline): SGHRS, YFSETQ. The J segment lost 6 bases and the V segment lost 4 bases, leaving 6 bases of the junction unmatched. The CDR3 is 14 residues long. The CDR3 is CASSNGQGASEQYF. In DNA, the CDR3 is TGCGCCAGCAGCAATGGACAGGGGGCGAGCGAGCAGTACTTC.

V gene TRBV9 combines with J gene TRBJ1-1; D is unresolved. Germline V lookup: CDR1 SGDLS, CDR2 YYNGEE. The V gene lost 5 bases and the J gene lost 1 base, with 9 bases spanning the gap. The CDR3 has 13 amino acids. The CDR3 reads CASRDLTNTEAFF. The CDR3 DNA follows: TGTGCCAGCAGAGATTTAACGAACACTGAAGCTTTCTTT.

This clonotype was detected a few times. The CDR3 here is CASSLRAPGRSNTGELFF. In nucleotides, the CDR3 is TGTGCCAGCAGTTTACGGGCCCCAGGGAGGTCGAACACCGGGGAGCTGTTTTTT. The gene calls are TRBV27 and TRBJ2-2; a weak D match, TRBD2 (6 bases). The CDR3 totals 18 residues. V was pared by 2 bases and J by 0 bases, with 16 bases between. Germline CDR1 is MNHEY and CDR2 is SMNVEV (reference sequence).

This clonotype was counted at least ten times. The chain links TRBV7-3 to TRBJ2-5, with D unresolved. Germline assignment: CDR1 SGHTA and CDR2 FQGTGA. This CDR3 has 15 amino acids. Trimming stripped 7 bases from V and 0 bases from J, with 15 bases between. The CDR3 protein is CASIVLDGNQETQYF. The CDR3 region has the DNA TGTGCCAGCATCGTCCTCGACGGTAACCAAGAGACCCAGTACTTC.

V usage is TRBV2 and J usage is TRBJ2-6; 8 nucleotides align to TRBD1. This CDR3 contains 18 residues. The V gene end was trimmed by 7 bases and the J gene end by 0 bases; junction bases not matched to a gene: 11. Per the germline V gene, CDR1 is SNHLY and CDR2 is FYNNEI. This CDR3 reads CASTRRGTGLSGANVLTF. The CDR3 coding sequence is TGTGCCAGCACTCGAAGAGGGACAGGACTCTCTGGGGCCAACGTCCTGACTTTC. The variable domain in full, completed from reference TRBV2 and TRBJ2-6, reads EPEVTQTPSHQVTQMGQEVILRCVPISNHLYFYWYRQILGQKVEFLVSFYNNEISEKSEIFDDQFSVERPDGSNFTLKIRSTKLEDSAMYFCASTRRGTGLSGANVLTFGAGSRLTVL.

This clonotype was counted at least ten times. The chain recombines TRBV5-1 with TRBJ1-3; 9 bases map to TRBD1. The CDR3 length is 16 residues. Trimming removed 4 bases from V and 4 bases from J; junction bases left unmatched: 9. The germline CDR1 and CDR2 sequences are SGHRS and YFSETQ. The CDR3 here is CASSVDTGGRGNTIYF. The CDR3 nucleotides are TGCGCCAGCAGCGTCGACACAGGGGGCCGGGGAAACACCATATATTTT.

This clonotype has at least ten counts. The rearrangement links TRBV5-1 to TRBJ2-3; unclear D gene. The CDR3 length is 16 residues. The V end was cut by 4 bases, the J end by 2 bases, with 17 bases between. Germline assignment: CDR1 SGHRS and CDR2 YFSETQ. The CDR3 nucleotides are TGCGCCAGCAGCCCGGAAGGTTTGGCTTTCACAGATACGCAGTATTTT. Protein product: CASSPEGLAFTDTQYF.

The chain combines TRBV7-9 with TRBJ1-3; the D gene is possibly TRBD1 (6 bases). In germline, CDR1 is SEHNR, CDR2 FQNEAQ (reference sequence). The V gene lost 1 base and the J gene lost 8 bases, with 15 bases spanning the gap. The CDR3 extends over 15 amino acids. The CDR3 loop is CASSLVGWGPHTIYF. The CDR3 region has the DNA TGTGCCAGCAGCTTAGTGGGCTGGGGGCCGCACACCATATATTTT.

This clonotype was observed a few times. V is TRBV7-6 and J is TRBJ2-7; D is uncertain. Trimming pared 5 bases from V and 1 base from J, leaving 15 bases between. The CDR3 totals 15 residues. CDR1 is SGHVS, CDR2 FNYEAQ, per germline. The CDR3 protein is CASSPGPVPSYEQYF. The CDR3 bases are TGTGCCAGCAGCCCCGGTCCCGTCCCTTCCTACGAGCAGTACTTC.

This clonotype has ten or more counts. The chain employs TRBV2 and TRBJ2-5; 10 bases map to TRBD2. The ends lost 1 base at V and 4 bases at J; junction bases unmatched: 9. The CDR3 spans 17 residues. Germline assignment: CDR1 SNHLY and CDR2 FYNNEI. CDR3 residues: CASSEVVSGGRRETQYF. In DNA, the CDR3 is TGTGCCAGCAGTGAAGTGGTTAGCGGGGGGAGGAGAGAGACCCAGTACTTC.

This clonotype was recorded at least ten times. The chain employs TRBV6-1 and TRBJ1-1; D might be TRBD1 (5 bases). Germline CDR1 and CDR2: MNHNS and SASEGT. Trimming took off 8 bases at V and 0 bases at J, with 10 bases between the two ends. The CDR3 length is 13 residues. CDR3 coding DNA: TGTGCCAGCCTGACAGCCCTGAACACTGAAGCTTTCTTT. It translates to CASLTALNTEAFF.

This clonotype was counted at least ten times. V is TRBV28 and J is TRBJ1-3, with D possibly being TRBD1 (6 bases). V lost 3 bases to trimming and J lost 3 bases, with 9 bases between them. From germline, CDR1 is MDHEN and CDR2 SYDVKM. The CDR3 runs to 14 residues. The CDR3 loop is CASSFGGLGNTIYF. The CDR3 nucleotides read TGTGCCAGCAGTTTTGGGGGGCTTGGAAACACCATATATTTT.